These 14 T cell receptor beta chains share one sample of origin, sequenced in a study of shared clonotypes between healthy human individuals. This table comes from immunoSEQ multiplex PCR, and its TCRdb copy is limited to in-frame clones, with some not included. The repertoire holds roughly 1.4 million clones, with approximately 98.5% as singletons. The sequenced sample was naive CD4+ T cells sorted from blood. Subset reported: CD45RA+ positively selected. Receptors originate from a man younger than 40 in good health.

V is TRBV7-9 and J is TRBJ2-7; the match to TRBD2 covers 10 bases. Germline CDR1 SEHNR, CDR2 FQNEAQ (reference sequence). This CDR3 has 19 amino acids. V shed 5 bases and J 0 bases; nucleotides not matched to a gene: 16. The CDR3 is CASSRPGLASIRYSYEQYF. The DNA for the CDR3 is TGTGCCAGCAGCCGACCGGGACTAGCGTCAATCCGGTACTCCTACGAGCAGTACTTC.

This clone was detected once. V is TRBV29-1 and J is TRBJ1-4; unclear D gene. In germline, CDR1 is SQVTM, CDR2 ANQGSEA. This CDR3 region has 11 residues. The V end lost 7 bases, the J end lost 4 bases, and 7 bases lay between the germline ends. CDR3 DNA: TGCAGCGCGAAATATAATGAAAAACTGTTTTTT. Protein sequence: CSAKYNEKLFF.

The rearrangement links TRBV19 to TRBJ2-7; a weak D match, TRBD1 (5 bases). The CDR3 spans 15 residues. CDR1 and CDR2 (germline): LNHDA, SQIVND (reference sequence). Trimming stripped 7 bases from V and 0 bases from J, with 16 bases between. The CDR3 DNA reads as TGTGCCAGTACAAACCGAAGGGGCAACTCCTACGAGCAGTACTTC. Translation gives CASTNRRGNSYEQYF. The complete variable domain, with remaining parts taken from reference TRBV19 and TRBJ2-7, reads DGGITQSPKYLFRKEGQNVTLSCEQNLNHDAMYWYRQDPGQGLRLIYYSQIVNDFQKGDIAEGYSVSREKKESFPLTVTSAQKNPTAFYLCASTNRRGNSYEQYFGPGTRLTVT.

V and J are TRBV11-2 and TRBJ2-1, with TRBD2 matching over 9 bases. V trimming: 2 bases; J trimming: 4 bases; junction bases outside the gene matches: 3. CDR3 length equals 15 residues. Germline CDR1 reads SGHAT; CDR2 reads FQNNGV. The CDR3: CASSLRLAAYNEQFF. CDR3 nucleotides: TGTGCCAGCAGCTTACGACTAGCGGCATACAATGAGCAGTTCTTC.

This clone appeared once. The chain employs TRBV10-3 and TRBJ2-1; 7 bases are a match to TRBD1. V gave up 6 bases and J gave up 4 bases; unmatched junction bases: 9. Germline-derived CDR1 and CDR2 are ENHRY and SYGVKD. The CDR3 length is 15 residues. The CDR3 loop reads CAIRIGTGVYNEQFF. The CDR3 nucleotides are TGTGCCATCAGGATAGGAACAGGGGTTTACAATGAGCAGTTCTTC.

The rearrangement uses TRBV7-2 and TRBJ2-3; 7 nucleotides line up with TRBD1. V was pared by 5 bases and J by 2 bases, with 4 bases of the junction left unmatched. The CDR3 has 14 residues. CDR1 and CDR2 from the germline V gene are SGHTA and FQGNSA. CDR3 residues: CASSRDSLTDTQYF. As DNA, the CDR3 is TGTGCCAGCAGCCGGGACAGCCTCACAGATACGCAGTATTTT.

This chain connects TRBV7-9 to TRBJ1-3; D unresolved. Deletions cut 5 bases from V and 0 bases from J, with 5 bases between. This CDR3 spans 13 amino acids. Germline CDR1 and CDR2: SEHNR and FQNEAQ (reference sequence). CDR3 amino acids: CASSPSSGNTIYF. CDR3 sequence (DNA): TGTGCCAGCAGCCCCTCCTCTGGAAACACCATATATTTT.

The gene calls are TRBV5-1 and TRBJ2-1; 10 bases are shared with TRBD2. The CDR3 contains 17 residues. Germline CDR1 reads SGHRS; CDR2 reads YFSETQ. Trimming at V came to 0 bases and at J to 1 base, leaving 4 bases not matched to a gene. The chain's CDR3 is CASSLGLAGESYNEQFF. The CDR3, as DNA: TGCGCCAGCAGCTTGGGGCTAGCGGGAGAGTCCTACAATGAGCAGTTCTTC.

This chain links TRBV2 with TRBJ2-7, with D tentatively TRBD1 (6 bases). Per the germline V gene, CDR1 is SNHLY and CDR2 is FYNNEI. This CDR3 has 15 residues. Between the trimmed V and J ends, which lost 7 bases and 6 bases, there was a span of 22 bases. The CDR3 loop is CASTAGQIPSPEQYF. In DNA form, the CDR3 reads TGTGCCAGCACCGCAGGACAGATTCCGTCCCCCGAGCAGTACTTC. Looking up the rest from reference TRBV2 and TRBJ2-7 gives the full variable domain: EPEVTQTPSHQVTQMGQEVILRCVPISNHLYFYWYRQILGQKVEFLVSFYNNEISEKSEIFDDQFSVERPDGSNFTLKIRSTKLEDSAMYFCASTAGQIPSPEQYFGPGTRLTVT.

The J gene is TRBJ1-5, the V gene TRBV28, with D unclear. The CDR3 is made up of 12 amino acids. V dropped 4 bases and J dropped 7 bases, with 8 bases sitting between them. Germline-derived CDR1 and CDR2 are MDHEN and SYDVKM. The CDR3 region is CASSSSLQPQHF. In DNA, the CDR3 is TGTGCCAGCAGTTCGAGTCTACAGCCCCAGCATTTT.

The gene calls are TRBV5-1 and TRBJ2-1; D possibly matches TRBD1 or TRBD2 (7 bases each). The CDR3 has 15 residues. Germline V lookup: CDR1 SGHRS, CDR2 YFSETQ. The ends were cut back, 0 bases at V and 4 bases at J, with 11 bases in the middle. The CDR3 bases are TGCGCCAGCAGCTTGGTCAGGGGGGGATACAATGAGCAGTTCTTC. Residues: CASSLVRGGYNEQFF.

The chain links TRBV5-1 to TRBJ2-1; TRBD2 aligns across 9 bases. The CDR3 loop spans 16 amino acids. CDR1 SGHRS and CDR2 YFSETQ come from the germline V gene. Losses at the gene ends were 4 bases for V and 3 bases for J; bases not matched to a gene: 8. Here the CDR3 reads CASSPGSGSGYNEQFF. CDR3 nucleotides: TGCGCCAGCAGCCCGGGTAGCGGGAGCGGCTACAATGAGCAGTTCTTC.

This chain uses TRBV29-1 with TRBJ2-3, with 10 bases matching TRBD2. Trimming at V came to 8 bases and at J to 2 bases, leaving 13 bases not matched to a gene. The CDR3 is 16 residues long. The germline V gene encodes CDR1 SQVTM and CDR2 ANQGSEA. The CDR3 reads CSSTPSGLAYTDTQYF. CDR3 in DNA: TGCAGCTCAACTCCCTCGGGACTAGCGTACACAGATACGCAGTATTTT.

This chain joins TRBV7-9 and TRBJ2-1; TRBD1 matches at 7 bases. The germline V gene has CDR1 SEHNR and CDR2 FQNEAQ (reference sequence). The CDR3 spans 14 residues. The trim removed 5 bases at V and 4 bases at J, leaving 5 bases unmatched. The CDR3 region is CASSPGQRYNEQFF. The CDR3 nucleotides are TGTGCCAGCAGCCCGGGACAGAGATACAATGAGCAGTTCTTC.